This passage covers 10 T cell receptor beta chains from one sample sequenced in a study of T cell responses to AZD1222 COVID-19 vaccine. Profiled with immunoSEQ multiplex PCR; TCRdb holds only in-frame clones, not every one. Of around 100,000 clones detected, more than 90% appear once; the ten largest clones hold under 2.5%. This material consisted of peripheral blood, taken on day 0 of AZD1222 vaccination. These receptors were taken from an adult in good health.

The chain has TRBV10-3 and TRBJ2-7; 8 bases agree with TRBD2. CDR3 size: 14 residues. Losses at the gene ends were 5 bases for V and 4 bases for J; bases not matched to a gene: 7. Germline-derived CDR1 and CDR2 are ENHRY and SYGVKD. The CDR3 region has the DNA TGTGCCATCAGTAGTTCCAGCGGGAGTTACGAGCAGTACTTC. As protein: CAISSSSGSYEQYF.

This chain uses TRBV4-1 with TRBJ1-4; a possible D gene is TRBD1 (6 bases). Trimming left V 0 bases short and J 8 bases short, with 13 bases between. The CDR3 has 15 amino acids. The germline V gene encodes CDR1 MGHRA and CDR2 YSYEKL. Here the CDR3 DNA reads TGCGCCAGCAGCCAAGACCACGGGGGGGGCGAAAAACTGTTTTTT. The encoded protein is CASSQDHGGGEKLFF.

This chain connects TRBV19 to TRBJ2-1; D not certain. CDR3 size: 12 residues. V was pared by 6 bases and J by 1 base, with 4 bases between. Germline-derived CDR1 and CDR2 are LNHDA and SQIVND (reference sequence). The DNA for the CDR3 is TGTGCCAGTAGCAGATCCTACAATGAGCAGTTCTTC. Protein sequence: CASSRSYNEQFF.

The chain couples TRBV10-1 to TRBJ2-7; D is possibly TRBD1 (6 bases). V gave up 0 bases and J gave up 0 bases, with 18 bases separating them. The CDR3 contains 18 residues. Per the germline V gene, CDR1 is WNHNN and CDR2 is SYGVQD (reference sequence). This CDR3 reads CASSESHRGAGVSYEQYF. In nucleotides, the CDR3 is TGCGCCAGCAGTGAGTCCCATAGAGGGGCAGGGGTCTCCTACGAGCAGTACTTC.

V gene TRBV10-3 combines with J gene TRBJ2-7; D possibly corresponds to TRBD1 (5 bases). The V gene's germline CDR1 is ENHRY and CDR2 SYGVKD. The CDR3 is 15 amino acids. Trimming removed 4 bases from V and 5 bases from J, with 18 bases in between. This CDR3 is CAISGRNLGVDEQYF. CDR3 bases: TGTGCCATCAGTGGCCGAAACCTAGGGGTTGACGAGCAGTACTTC.

V usage is TRBV28 and J usage is TRBJ1-2; TRBD1 is a possible D gene (6 bases). Deletions cut 8 bases from V and 0 bases from J, with 16 bases between. The CDR3 extends over 15 amino acids. Germline V gene lookup returns CDR1 MDHEN and CDR2 SYDVKM. The CDR3 protein is CASFPGGRANYGYTF. In DNA form, the CDR3 reads TGTGCCAGCTTCCCGGGGGGCCGAGCTAACTATGGCTACACCTTC.

The chain joins TRBV28 to TRBJ2-3; 9 nucleotides line up with TRBD2. J lost 6 bases, V lost 6 bases, and 1 base had no gene match. CDR1 and CDR2 (germline): MDHEN, SYDVKM. The CDR3 extends over 12 amino acids. The CDR3 DNA reads TGTGCCAGCAGCAGCGGGAGGGATACGCAGTATTTT. It specifies CASSSGRDTQYF.

The chain couples TRBV7-9 to TRBJ2-7, with 8 bases identical to TRBD2. Germline CDR1 SEHNR, CDR2 FQNEAQ (reference sequence). The CDR3 totals 16 residues. V shed 5 bases and J 3 bases; nucleotides not matched to a gene: 12. The CDR3 bases are TGTGCCAGCAGCCCGTTGCTAAGGGCGGGGGGCTACGAGCAGTACTTC. Its translation is CASSPLLRAGGYEQYF.

The rearrangement links TRBV7-2 to TRBJ2-2; 8 bases map to TRBD2. The J segment lost 1 base and the V segment lost 2 bases, leaving 0 bases of the junction unmatched. The CDR3 is made up of 15 amino acids. Germline CDR1 and CDR2: SGHTA and FQGNSA. CDR3 nucleotides: TGTGCCAGCAGCTTAACTAGCGGGAACACCGGGGAGCTGTTTTTT. Translation gives CASSLTSGNTGELFF.

The V gene is TRBV7-6, the J gene TRBJ1-1; D unclear. The CDR3 is made up of 14 amino acids. Trimming took 1 base from V and 7 from J, leaving 13 bases between them. CDR1 and CDR2 from the germline V gene are SGHVS and FNYEAQ. The CDR3 loop reads CASSLGYGQVEAFF. Here the CDR3 DNA reads TGTGCCAGCAGCTTAGGCTACGGGCAGGTTGAAGCTTTCTTT.